These 14 T cell receptor beta chains were all obtained from the same sample, sequenced in a study of cytomegalovirus exposure and HLA in healthy donors. Measured with immunoSEQ multiplex PCR; TCRdb has only the in-frame clones, and not every one. The table lists 150,000 to 200,000 clones, approximately 89% of them singletons. The sequencing input was PBMCs. The receptors were sampled from a man aged 18 to 29 in good health and CMV-seropositive.

This clone was found a few times. The rearrangement links TRBV9 to TRBJ1-2; a possible D gene is TRBD1 (5 bases). Trimming pared 0 bases from V and 0 bases from J, leaving 6 bases between. Germline V gene sequence: CDR1 SGDLS, CDR2 YYNGEE. The CDR3 has 14 amino acids. The DNA of the CDR3 is TGTGCCAGCAGCGTAGCGACAGCTAACTATGGCTACACCTTC. Its protein product is CASSVATANYGYTF.

The rearrangement links TRBV7-9 to TRBJ2-7; the match to TRBD2 covers 7 bases. The ends lost 3 bases at V and 3 bases at J; junction bases unmatched: 5. The CDR3 spans 14 residues. Germline CDR1 and CDR2: SEHNR and FQNEAQ (reference sequence). The CDR3 region is CASSFGGSFYEQYF. CDR3 in DNA: TGTGCCAGCAGCTTCGGCGGGAGTTTCTACGAGCAGTACTTC.

The chain combines TRBV19 with TRBJ1-2, with TRBD1 identical over 7 bases. The germline gives CDR1 LNHDA, CDR2 SQIVND (reference sequence). V was clipped by 7 bases and J by 5 bases; unmatched bases: 4. The CDR3 contains 12 residues. The CDR3, as DNA: TGTGCCAGTATCGACAGGGTTTATGGCTACACCTTC. It yields the protein CASIDRVYGYTF.

This clone was seen only a few times. A junction boundary mismatches the germline segment, possibly from a read error. The genes are TRBV7-8 and TRBJ2-3; D is uncertain. This CDR3 has 13 amino acids. CDR1 SGHVS and CDR2 FQNEAQ come from the germline V gene. The DNA for the CDR3 is TGTGCCAGCAGCGTAGCTTTAGCTGATACGCAGTATTTT. Its protein product is CASSVALADTQYF.

The chain combines TRBV5-6 with TRBJ2-3, with 11 bases fitting TRBD2. Looked up from germline, CDR1 is SGHDT and CDR2 is YYEEEE. V gave up 5 bases and J gave up 6 bases; unmatched junction bases: 5. This CDR3 has 14 amino acids. Here the CDR3 reads CASSSGRAADTQYF. The CDR3 DNA is TGTGCCAGCAGTAGCGGGAGGGCCGCGGATACGCAGTATTTT.

The DNA of the CDR3 is TGCGCCAGCAGCCAAGATATTGGGGCAGGGGTATCCTACGAGCAGTACTTC. As protein: CASSQDIGAGVSYEQYF. V and J are TRBV4-3 and TRBJ2-7; D perhaps matches TRBD1 (6 bases). Trimming took 0 bases from V and 1 from J, leaving 16 bases between them. Per the germline V gene, CDR1 is LGHNA and CDR2 is YSLEER. This CDR3 is built from 17 residues.

This chain connects TRBV5-6 to TRBJ2-3; maybe TRBD2 (5 bases). The CDR3 has 15 residues. Germline V gene lookup returns CDR1 SGHDT and CDR2 YYEEEE. The germline V and J ends were trimmed by 0 bases and 3 bases, with 11 bases remaining between them. The CDR3 DNA reads TGTGCCAGCAGCTTGGCGCGGCGAGGGACAGATACGCAGTATTTT. This gives the protein CASSLARRGTDTQYF.

The rearrangement joins TRBV6-1 to TRBJ1-2, with a tentative D call TRBD1 (6 bases). Trimming cost V 2 bases and J 0 bases, with 13 bases left between them. The CDR3 spans 16 residues. In germline, CDR1 is MNHNS, CDR2 SASEGT. The CDR3 spells CASSERRGRANYGYTF. DNA for the CDR3: TGTGCCAGCAGTGAAAGGAGGGGGAGGGCTAACTATGGCTACACCTTC.

The V gene is TRBV4-1, the J gene TRBJ1-2; TRBD1 aligns across 11 bases. Per the germline V gene, CDR1 is MGHRA and CDR2 is YSYEKL. The V segment lost 4 bases and the J segment 8 bases; nucleotides outside the gene matches: 3. The length of the CDR3 is 13 residues. As DNA, the CDR3 is TGCGCCAGCAGCCGGGACAGGGGGGAGGGCTACACCTTC. Its translation: CASSRDRGEGYTF.

This clone was observed a handful of times. This chain uses TRBV7-2 with TRBJ1-1; D is ambiguous. Trimming pared 1 base from V and 1 base from J, leaving 7 bases between. CDR1 is SGHTA, CDR2 FQGNSA, per germline. CDR3 length: 14 amino acids. Here the CDR3 reads CASSLDAGNTEAFF. In nucleotides, the CDR3 is TGTGCCAGCAGCTTAGACGCGGGGAACACTGAAGCTTTCTTT.

The rearrangement links TRBV19 to TRBJ2-1, with 10 bases identical to TRBD2. Trimming cost V 5 bases and J 9 bases; bases outside gene matches: 10. This CDR3 contains 15 residues. The germline V gene has CDR1 LNHDA and CDR2 SQIVND (reference sequence). The DNA of the CDR3 is TGTGCCAGTAGTGACGGTAGCGGGAGGCGGGGTGAGCAGTTCTTC. This gives the protein CASSDGSGRRGEQFF.

The rearrangement links TRBV5-4 to TRBJ2-2; 9 bases line up with TRBD1. Per the germline V gene, CDR1 is SGHNT and CDR2 is YYREEE (reference sequence). The CDR3 runs to 16 residues. The junction had 9 bases not matched to a gene; V was cut back by 2 bases and J by 7 bases. CDR3 sequence reads: CASSLGDRDLVGELFF. The CDR3 DNA is TGTGCCAGCAGCTTAGGGGACAGGGACCTTGTCGGGGAGCTGTTTTTT.

The rearrangement links TRBV27 to TRBJ2-3; TRBD2 is a possible D gene (5 bases). This CDR3 contains 16 residues. Deletions cut 8 bases from V and 2 bases from J, with 20 bases between. Germline CDR1 reads MNHEY; CDR2 reads SMNVEV (reference sequence). The CDR3 reads CASSKERETYTDTQYF. The CDR3 nucleotides read TGTGCCAGCTCCAAAGAAAGGGAGACCTACACAGATACGCAGTATTTT.

The chain has TRBV7-2 and TRBJ1-2; a weak D match, TRBD1 (6 bases). The CDR3 consists of 15 residues. V lost 5 bases, J lost 5 bases, and 18 bases lay in between. Germline V lookup: CDR1 SGHTA, CDR2 FQGNSA. DNA for the CDR3: TGTGCCAGCAGCCGGGGGGGGGCCTTCGATTATGGCTACACCTTC. Amino acids: CASSRGGAFDYGYTF.